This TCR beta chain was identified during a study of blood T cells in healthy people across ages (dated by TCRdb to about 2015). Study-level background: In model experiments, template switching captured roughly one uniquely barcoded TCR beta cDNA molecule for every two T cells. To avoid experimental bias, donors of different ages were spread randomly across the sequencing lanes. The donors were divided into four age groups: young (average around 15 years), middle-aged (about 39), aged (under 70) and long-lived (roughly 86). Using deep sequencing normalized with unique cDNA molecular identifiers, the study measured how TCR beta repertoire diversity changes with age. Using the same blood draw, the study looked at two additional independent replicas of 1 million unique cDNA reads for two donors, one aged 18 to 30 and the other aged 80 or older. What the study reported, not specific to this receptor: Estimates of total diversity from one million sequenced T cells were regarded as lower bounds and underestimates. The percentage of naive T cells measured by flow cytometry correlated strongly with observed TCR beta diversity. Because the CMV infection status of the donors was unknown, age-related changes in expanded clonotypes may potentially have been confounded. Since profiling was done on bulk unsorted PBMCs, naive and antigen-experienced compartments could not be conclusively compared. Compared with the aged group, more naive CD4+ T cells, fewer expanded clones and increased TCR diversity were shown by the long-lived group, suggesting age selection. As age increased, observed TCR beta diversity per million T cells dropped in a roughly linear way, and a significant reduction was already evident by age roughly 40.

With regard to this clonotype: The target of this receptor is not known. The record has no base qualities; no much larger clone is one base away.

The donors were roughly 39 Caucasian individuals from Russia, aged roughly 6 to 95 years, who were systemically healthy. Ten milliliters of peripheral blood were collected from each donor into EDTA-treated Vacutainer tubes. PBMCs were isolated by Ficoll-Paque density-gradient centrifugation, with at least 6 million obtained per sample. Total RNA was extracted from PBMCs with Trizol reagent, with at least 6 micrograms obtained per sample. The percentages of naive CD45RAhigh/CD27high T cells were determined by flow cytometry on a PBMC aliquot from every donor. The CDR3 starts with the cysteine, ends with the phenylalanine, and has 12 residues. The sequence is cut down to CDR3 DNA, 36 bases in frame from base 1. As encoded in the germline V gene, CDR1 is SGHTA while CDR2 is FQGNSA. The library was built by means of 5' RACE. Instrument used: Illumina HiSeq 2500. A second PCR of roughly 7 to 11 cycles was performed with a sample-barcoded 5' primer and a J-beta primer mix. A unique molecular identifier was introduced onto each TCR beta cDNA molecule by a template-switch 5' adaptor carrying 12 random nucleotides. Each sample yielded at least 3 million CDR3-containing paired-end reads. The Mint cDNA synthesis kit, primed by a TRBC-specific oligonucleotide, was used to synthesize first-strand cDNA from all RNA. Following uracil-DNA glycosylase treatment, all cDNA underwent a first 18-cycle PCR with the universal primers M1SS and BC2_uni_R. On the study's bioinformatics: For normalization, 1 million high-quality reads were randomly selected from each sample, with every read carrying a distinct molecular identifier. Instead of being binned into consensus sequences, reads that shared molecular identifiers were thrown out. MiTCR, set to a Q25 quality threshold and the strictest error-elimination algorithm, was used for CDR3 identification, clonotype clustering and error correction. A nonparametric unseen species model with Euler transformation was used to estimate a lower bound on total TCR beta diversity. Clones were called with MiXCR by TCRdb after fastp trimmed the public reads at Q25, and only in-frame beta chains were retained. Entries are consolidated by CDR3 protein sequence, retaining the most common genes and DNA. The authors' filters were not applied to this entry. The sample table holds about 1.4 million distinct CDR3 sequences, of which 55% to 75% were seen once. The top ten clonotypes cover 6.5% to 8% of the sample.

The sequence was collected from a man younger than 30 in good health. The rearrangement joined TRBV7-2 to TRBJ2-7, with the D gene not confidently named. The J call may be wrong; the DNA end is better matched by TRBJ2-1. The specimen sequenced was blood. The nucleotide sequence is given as TGTGCCAGCAGCTCGAGCGTAAGTGAGCAGTTCTTC. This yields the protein CASSSSVSEQFF.